These 8 T cell receptor beta chains were sequenced from one sample in a study of CD8 T cells in ankylosing spondylitis. From the 5' RACE reads, TCRdb called clonotypes with MiXCR, one entry per CDR3 protein. This table has 400,000 or so distinct CDR3 sequences, approximately 26% appearing once. These TCRs' antigens remain unknown. Study findings and constraints: A motif of 7 or 8 highly homologous TCR beta variants was seen as apparently characteristic of ankylosing spondylitis blood.

Material for sequencing was blood, either unsorted or a sorted T cell fraction (not recorded which). These receptors originate from a male donor with ankylosing spondylitis.

This clonotype was counted only a few times. This CDR3 reads CASSPGGRGANGYTF. The CDR3 nucleotides read TGTGCCAGCTCACCAGGGGGACGGGGTGCCAATGGCTACACCTTC. The chain combines TRBV18 with TRBJ1-2; possibly TRBD1 for D (5 bases). Germline V gives CDR1 KGHSH, CDR2 LQKENI. The ends were cut back, 2 bases at V and 6 bases at J, with 16 bases in the middle. The CDR3 runs to 15 residues.

This chain uses TRBV20-1 with TRBJ2-3; 7 bases align to TRBD2. V lost 6 bases to trimming and J lost 0 bases; unmatched junction nucleotides: 6. CDR3 size: 14 residues. In germline, CDR1 is DFQATT, CDR2 SNEGSKA (reference sequence). CDR3 sequence reads: CSAAGTTSTDTQYF. CDR3 sequence (DNA): TGCAGTGCAGCCGGGACTACCAGCACAGATACGCAGTATTTT.

This clonotype came up a few times. The V and J genes are TRBV20-1 and TRBJ2-1; the match to TRBD2 covers 7 bases. CDR3 length equals 13 residues. The J segment lost 6 bases and the V segment lost 6 bases, leaving 8 bases of the junction unmatched. The germline V gene encodes CDR1 DFQATT and CDR2 SNEGSKA (reference sequence). As DNA, the CDR3 is TGCAGTGCCAAAGGACTAGGTCCCAATGAGCAGTTCTTC. It encodes CSAKGLGPNEQFF.

J is TRBJ1-1 and V is TRBV12-3 or TRBV12-4; perhaps TRBD1 as D (5 bases). CDR3 length: 17 residues. Trimming pared 6 bases from V and 8 bases from J, leaving 28 bases between. This chain's CDR3 is CASRFLGVLEGKGEAFF. The DNA for the CDR3 is TGTGCCAGCAGGTTCTTAGGGGTCTTGGAGGGGAAGGGAGAAGCTTTCTTT.

J is TRBJ2-4 and V is TRBV3-1; 7 bases map to TRBD2. There are 16 residues in the CDR3. After removal of 1 base from V and 1 base from J, the junction contained 4 bases not matched to a gene. From germline, CDR1 is LGHDT and CDR2 YNNKEL (reference sequence). The CDR3 bases are TGTGCCAGCAGCCAAGTAGCCGGGGGGGCCAAAAACATTCAGTACTTC. Its translation is CASSQVAGGAKNIQYF. Using reference TRBV3-1 and TRBJ2-4 for the parts outside the CDR3, the full variable domain is DTAVSQTPKYLVTQMGNDKSIKCEQNLGHDTMYWYKQDSKKFLKIMFSYNNKELIINETVPNRFSPKSPDKAHLNLHINSLELGDSAVYFCASSQVAGGAKNIQYFGAGTRLSVL.

This clonotype was picked up a small number of times. V is TRBV10-3 and J is TRBJ2-1, with TRBD1 identical over 8 bases. Germline values: CDR1 ENHRY, CDR2 SYGVKD. The CDR3 covers 17 residues. J was trimmed by 2 bases and V by 4 bases; bases with no gene match: 10. CDR3 coding DNA: TGTGCCATCAGTGGTACCCAGGGGGCGGTCACCTACAATGAGCAGTTCTTC. Protein product: CAISGTQGAVTYNEQFF.

This chain uses TRBV29-1 with TRBJ2-1; the match to TRBD2 covers 9 bases. Trimming cost V 3 bases and J 4 bases; bases outside gene matches: 4. Germline V lookup: CDR1 SQVTM, CDR2 ANQGSEA. The length of the CDR3 is 14 residues. CDR3 coding DNA: TGCAGCGTTGAGCGGCTAGCGGGATACAATGAGCAGTTCTTC. Amino acids: CSVERLAGYNEQFF.

At least ten counts were recorded for this clonotype. The chain links TRBV20-1 to TRBJ1-1, with D possibly TRBD1 on 6 matching bases. Germline lookup yields CDR1 DFQATT and CDR2 SNEGSKA (reference sequence). The CDR3 loop spans 12 amino acids. V lost 3 bases to trimming and J lost 11 bases, with 16 bases between them. CDR3 in amino acids: CSASLDFDRAFF. CDR3 DNA: TGCAGTGCTAGTCTAGATTTCGACAGGGCTTTCTTT.